This TCR beta chain stems from a study of identifying expanded T cells in peripheral blood. A remark on this clone: Its antigen is undetermined.

Profiling relied on immunoSEQ multiplex PCR, and the TCRdb table lists in-frame clones only, not all of them. The sample records more than 85,000 clones, around 89% being singletons. The study's findings and limits: Roughly two-week clone count variance significantly increased as total template count grew.

Collection occurred without any documented infections or immune events in donors. Sequences were obtained from blood. This TCR was sampled from a person aged 18-70 years in good health.

The CDR3 sequence is CAISDRDPGTQYF. The CDR3 coding sequence is TGTGCCATCAGTGACAGGGACCCGGGTACGCAGTATTTT. The chain employs TRBV10-3 and TRBJ2-3; perhaps D is TRBD1 or TRBD2 (5 bases each). V dropped 3 bases and J dropped 8 bases, with 12 bases sitting between them. This CDR3 spans 13 amino acids. Per the germline V gene, CDR1 is ENHRY and CDR2 is SYGVKD.